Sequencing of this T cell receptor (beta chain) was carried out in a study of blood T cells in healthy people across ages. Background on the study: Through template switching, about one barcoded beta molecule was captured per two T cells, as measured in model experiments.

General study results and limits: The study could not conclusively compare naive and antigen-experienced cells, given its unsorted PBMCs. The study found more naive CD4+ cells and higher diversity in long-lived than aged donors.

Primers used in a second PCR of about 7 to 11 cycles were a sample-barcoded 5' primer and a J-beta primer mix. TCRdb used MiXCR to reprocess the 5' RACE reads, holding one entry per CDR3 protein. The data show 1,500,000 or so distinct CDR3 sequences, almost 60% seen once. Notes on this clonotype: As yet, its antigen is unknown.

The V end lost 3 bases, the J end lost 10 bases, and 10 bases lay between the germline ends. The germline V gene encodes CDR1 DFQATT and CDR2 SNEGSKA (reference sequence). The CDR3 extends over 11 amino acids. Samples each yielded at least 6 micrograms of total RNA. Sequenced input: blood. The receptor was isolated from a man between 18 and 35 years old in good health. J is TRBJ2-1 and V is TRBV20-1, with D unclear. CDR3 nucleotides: TGCAGTGCTAGGGAGTTCGGGGAGCAGTTCTTC. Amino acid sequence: CSAREFGEQFF.